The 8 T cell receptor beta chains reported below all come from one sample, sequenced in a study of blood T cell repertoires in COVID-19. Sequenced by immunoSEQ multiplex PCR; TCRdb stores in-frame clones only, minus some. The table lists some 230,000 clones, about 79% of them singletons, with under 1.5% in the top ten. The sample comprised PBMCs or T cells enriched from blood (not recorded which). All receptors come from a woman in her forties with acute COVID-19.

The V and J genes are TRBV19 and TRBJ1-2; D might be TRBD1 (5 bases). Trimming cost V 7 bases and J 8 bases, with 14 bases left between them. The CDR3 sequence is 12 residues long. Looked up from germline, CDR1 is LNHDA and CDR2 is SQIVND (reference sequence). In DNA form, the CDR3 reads TGTGCCAGTACTAGGGCAGGGTACGGCTACACCTTC. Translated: CASTRAGYGYTF.

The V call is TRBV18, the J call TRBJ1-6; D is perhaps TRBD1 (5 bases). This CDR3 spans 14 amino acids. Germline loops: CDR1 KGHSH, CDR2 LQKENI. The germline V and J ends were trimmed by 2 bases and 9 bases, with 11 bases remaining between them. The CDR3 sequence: CASSPAGKGSPLHF. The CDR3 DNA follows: TGTGCCAGCTCACCAGCAGGGAAGGGTTCACCCCTCCACTTT.

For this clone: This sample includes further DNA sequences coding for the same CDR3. The CDR3 region has the DNA TGTGCCAGCAGCGTACTAGCGGGGGGGTCTTACAATGAGCAGTTCTTC. It yields the protein CASSVLAGGSYNEQFF. V usage is TRBV9 and J usage is TRBJ2-1; 12 bases map to TRBD2. With 1 base clipped from V and 4 bases from J, the junction kept 3 bases outside the gene matches. This CDR3 is built from 16 residues. Looked up from germline, CDR1 is SGDLS and CDR2 is YYNGEE.

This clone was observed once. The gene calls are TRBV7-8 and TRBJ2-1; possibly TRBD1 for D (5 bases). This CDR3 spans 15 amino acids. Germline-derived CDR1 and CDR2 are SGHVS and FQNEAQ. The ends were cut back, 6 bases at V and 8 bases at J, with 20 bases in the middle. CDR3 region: CASRDGHTLRDEQFF. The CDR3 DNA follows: TGTGCCAGCAGAGATGGACACACCTTAAGGGATGAGCAGTTCTTC.

This chain's CDR3 is CASSQGQATGELFF. CDR3 DNA sequence: TGCGCCAGCAGCCAAGGACAGGCTACCGGGGAGCTGTTTTTT. The chain has TRBV4-3 and TRBJ2-2, with D tentatively TRBD1 (6 bases). CDR3 length equals 14 residues. V gave up 1 base and J gave up 5 bases, with 8 bases separating them. The germline CDR1 and CDR2 sequences are LGHNA and YSLEER.

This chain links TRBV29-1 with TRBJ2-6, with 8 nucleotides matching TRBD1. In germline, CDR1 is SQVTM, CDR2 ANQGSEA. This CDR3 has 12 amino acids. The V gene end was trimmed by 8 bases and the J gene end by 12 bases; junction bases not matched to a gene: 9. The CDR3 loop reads CSLQGERVVLTF. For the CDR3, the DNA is TGCAGCTTACAGGGGGAAAGGGTCGTCCTGACTTTC.

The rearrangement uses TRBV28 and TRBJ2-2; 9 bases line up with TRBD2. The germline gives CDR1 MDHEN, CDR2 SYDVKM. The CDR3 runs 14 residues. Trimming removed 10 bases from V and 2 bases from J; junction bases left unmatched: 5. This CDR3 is CAIPTSGNTGELFF. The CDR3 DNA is TGTGCCATCCCGACTAGCGGAAACACCGGGGAGCTGTTTTTT.

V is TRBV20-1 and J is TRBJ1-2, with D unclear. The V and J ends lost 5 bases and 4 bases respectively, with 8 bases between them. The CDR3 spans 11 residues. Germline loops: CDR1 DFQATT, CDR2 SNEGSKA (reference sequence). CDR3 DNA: TGCAGTGCTTCGGAGAGCTATGGCTACACCTTC. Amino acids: CSASESYGYTF.